This TCR beta chain was captured in a study of T cell changes during pregnancy in multiple sclerosis. Germline loops: CDR1 LNHDA, CDR2 SQIVND (reference sequence). This CDR3 contains 15 residues. V was clipped by 4 bases and J by 2 bases, with 13 bases between them. The method was immunoSEQ multiplex PCR; TCRdb's version includes in-frame clones alone and lacks a portion of them. The sample yields around 110,000 clones, roughly 90% seen once. Here the sequenced sample was peripheral blood, taken after pregnancy. The V call is TRBV19, the J call TRBJ2-3, with a weak D call TRBD1 (5 bases). This receptor was obtained from a female donor with multiple sclerosis, enrolled in a pregnancy study. The chain's CDR3 is CASSTSRQHTDTQYF. CDR3 nucleotide sequence: TGTGCCAGTAGTACCTCCCGACAGCACACAGATACGCAGTATTTT. The full variable domain, with the rest looked up from reference TRBV19 and TRBJ2-3, is DGGITQSPKYLFRKEGQNVTLSCEQNLNHDAMYWYRQDPGQGLRLIYYSQIVNDFQKGDIAEGYSVSREKKESFPLTVTSAQKNPTAFYLCASSTSRQHTDTQYFGPGTRLTVL.